Shown below are 6 T cell receptor beta chains from a single sample sequenced in a study of T cell responses to AZD1222 COVID-19 vaccine. This table comes from immunoSEQ multiplex PCR, and its TCRdb copy is limited to in-frame clones, with some not included. The sample carries 90,000 to 100,000 clones, roughly 84% recorded once. The specimen was peripheral blood, collected 28 days after the second AZD1222 dose. These receptor sequences come from an adult who received the AZD1222 COVID-19 vaccine.

The chain employs TRBV11-1 and TRBJ2-7; 7 nucleotides line up with TRBD1. V was clipped by 4 bases and J by 5 bases; unmatched bases: 8. CDR1 is SGHAT and CDR2 is FQDESV in the germline V gene (reference sequence). The length of the CDR3 is 14 residues. The CDR3 sequence: CASSSRQGFHEQYF. Here the CDR3 DNA reads TGTGCCAGCAGCTCCCGACAGGGTTTCCACGAGCAGTACTTC.

V gene TRBV28 combines with J gene TRBJ1-2; tentatively, D is TRBD1 (6 bases). Germline lookup yields CDR1 MDHEN and CDR2 SYDVKM. Trimming took 5 bases from V and 5 from J, leaving 18 bases between them. The CDR3 extends over 15 amino acids. The CDR3 DNA is TGTGCCAGCAGTCCACAGGACAGAGGGGCTTATGGCTACACCTTC. The encoded protein is CASSPQDRGAYGYTF.

This clone was recorded once. V gene TRBV30 combines with J gene TRBJ1-2, with a possible D match to TRBD1 (5 bases). V was cut by 4 bases and J by 4 bases, with 13 bases left in between. The germline V gene encodes CDR1 GTSNPN and CDR2 SVGIG (reference sequence). CDR3 length: 13 residues. CDR3 sequence (DNA): TGTGCCTGGACAGAGGGGCCCCTCTATGGCTACACCTTC. This codes for CAWTEGPLYGYTF.

The gene calls are TRBV9 and TRBJ1-1; D is ambiguous. Trimming pared 0 bases from V and 0 bases from J, leaving 6 bases between. Germline V gene lookup returns CDR1 SGDLS and CDR2 YYNGEE. This CDR3 has 14 residues. The CDR3 DNA follows: TGTGCCAGCAGCGTAGGCCAGATGAACACTGAAGCTTTCTTT. It encodes CASSVGQMNTEAFF. The whole variable domain, filled in from reference TRBV9 and TRBJ1-1, reads DSGVTQTPKHLITATGQRVTLRCSPRSGDLSVYWYQQSLDQGLQFLIQYYNGEERAKGNILERFSAQQFPDLHSELNLSSLELGDSALYFCASSVGQMNTEAFFGQGTRLTVV.

This chain links TRBV28 with TRBJ2-7, with a possible D match to TRBD1 (5 bases). The CDR3 has 15 amino acids. V was clipped by 5 bases and J by 2 bases, with 16 bases between them. Looked up from germline, CDR1 is MDHEN and CDR2 is SYDVKM. In DNA form, the CDR3 reads TGTGCCAGCAGTCAGGACACCTTGGGCACCTACGAGCAGTACTTC. Translation gives CASSQDTLGTYEQYF.

This chain connects TRBV6-2 or TRBV6-3 to TRBJ2-2; 7 bases agree with TRBD2. Germline loops: CDR1 MNHEY, CDR2 SVGEGT. The CDR3 is made up of 14 amino acids. Germline trimming cut 1 base from V and 5 bases from J; bases unmatched to any gene: 1. Here the CDR3 reads CASSYLRGTGELFF. CDR3 coding DNA: TGTGCCAGCAGTTACTTGCGGGGGACCGGGGAGCTGTTTTTT.